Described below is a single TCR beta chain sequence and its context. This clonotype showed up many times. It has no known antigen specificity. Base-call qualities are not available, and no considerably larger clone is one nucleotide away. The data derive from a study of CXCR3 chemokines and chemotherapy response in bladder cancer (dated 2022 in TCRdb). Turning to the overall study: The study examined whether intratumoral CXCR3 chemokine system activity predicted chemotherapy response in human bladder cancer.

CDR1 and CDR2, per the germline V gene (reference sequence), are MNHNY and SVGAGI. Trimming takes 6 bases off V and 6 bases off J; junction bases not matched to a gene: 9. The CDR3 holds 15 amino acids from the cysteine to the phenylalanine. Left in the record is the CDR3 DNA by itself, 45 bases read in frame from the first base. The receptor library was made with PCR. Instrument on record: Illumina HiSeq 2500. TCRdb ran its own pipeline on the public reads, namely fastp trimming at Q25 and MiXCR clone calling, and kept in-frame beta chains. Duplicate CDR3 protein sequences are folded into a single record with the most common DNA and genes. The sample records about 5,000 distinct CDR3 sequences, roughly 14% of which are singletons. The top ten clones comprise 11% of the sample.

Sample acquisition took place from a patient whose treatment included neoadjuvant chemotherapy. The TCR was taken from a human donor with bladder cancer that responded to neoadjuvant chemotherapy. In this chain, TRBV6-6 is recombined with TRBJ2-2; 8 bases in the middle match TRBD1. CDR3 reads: CASSSPDRGPGELFF. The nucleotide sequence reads TGTGCCAGCAGCTCCCCCGACAGGGGCCCCGGGGAGCTGTTTTTT.